Shown below are 16 T cell receptor beta chains from a single sample sequenced in a study of T cells in Graves' hyperthyroidism and ophthalmopathy. TCR beta CDR3 region amplification was performed from RNA transcripts. The study used the HTBI primer set for a first-round RT-PCR of the TCR CDR3. TCRdb ran MiXCR on the multiplex PCR reads and lists one entry per CDR3 protein. The sample includes approximately 400,000 distinct CDR3 sequences, around 16% of them seen just once. The sequencing input was blood. These receptors were obtained from a young woman with Graves' hyperthyroidism.

This clonotype has only a few counts. The V call is TRBV19, the J call TRBJ1-2, with unresolved D. Germline V gene sequence: CDR1 LNHDA, CDR2 SQIVND (reference sequence). Trimming left V 3 bases short and J 4 bases short, with 9 bases between. The CDR3 is 13 residues long. CDR3 sequence reads: CASSIFSTYGYTF. DNA for the CDR3: TGTGCCAGTAGTATCTTTAGCACCTATGGCTACACCTTC.

With respect to this clonotype: This sequence may be a read error, since a much larger clone differs from it by one base. This sequence joins TRBV2 and TRBJ2-1, with TRBD1 matching 8 bases. The CDR3 sequence is 14 residues long. Germline values: CDR1 SNHLY, CDR2 FYNNEI. The CDR3 is CASVDRDSYNEQSF. Here the CDR3 DNA reads TGTGCCAGCGTGGACAGGGACTCCTACAATGAGCAGTCCTTC.

Ten or more counts support this clonotype. This rearrangement joins TRBV3-1 to TRBJ1-1; no reliable D call. The CDR3 loop spans 16 amino acids. Germline-derived CDR1 and CDR2 are LGHDT and YNNKEL (reference sequence). Trimming left V 0 bases short and J 7 bases short, with 18 bases between. For the CDR3, the DNA is TGTGCCAGCAGCCAAGATCCGATGGCGAGGTTCCGTGAAGCTTTCTTT. It translates to CASSQDPMARFREAFF.

There are a few counts of this clonotype. CDR3 DNA sequence: TGCAGCGTTGTTCCCGGGGGGACGAACACCGGGGAGCTGTTTTTT. Amino acids: CSVVPGGTNTGELFF. The chain is built from TRBV29-1 and TRBJ2-2; 7 bases are shared with TRBD2. The germline gives CDR1 SQVTM, CDR2 ANQGSEA. This CDR3 spans 15 amino acids. The ends lost 4 bases at V and 0 bases at J; junction bases unmatched: 5.

This clonotype was found a few times. The chain links TRBV18 to TRBJ2-7, with D perhaps assigned TRBD1 or TRBD2 (5 bases each). Germline V CDR1 and CDR2: KGHSH, LQKENI. CDR3 length equals 14 residues. Trimming removed 4 bases at V and 4 bases at J, with 14 bases between. The CDR3 region has the DNA TGTGCCAGCTCACTCGGGACCGCAGGGTACGAGCAGTACTTC. Its translation is CASSLGTAGYEQYF.

This clonotype was seen a handful of times. The V and J genes are TRBV7-2 and TRBJ2-7; D is unresolved. The CDR3 loop spans 14 amino acids. Trimming pared 1 base from V and 2 bases from J, leaving 9 bases between. Germline V gives CDR1 SGHTA, CDR2 FQGNSA. CDR3 DNA sequence: TGTGCCAGCAGCTTAGAAGTTTCTGCCTACGAGCAGTACTTC. Amino acids: CASSLEVSAYEQYF.

This clonotype was observed at least ten times. The rearrangement uses TRBV24-1 and TRBJ2-1; 8 bases match TRBD2. Unmatched junction bases numbered 14, after V lost 3 bases and J lost 8 bases. The CDR3 has 17 amino acids. Per germline, CDR1 KGHDR and CDR2 SFDVKD. The CDR3 DNA reads TGTGCCACCAGTGATCCCGGGAATAGCGGGATTGTTTATGAGCAGTTCTTC. It is translated as CATSDPGNSGIVYEQFF.

There are many counts of this clonotype. This chain joins TRBV7-8 and TRBJ2-5; tentative D call: TRBD1 (5 bases). The germline V and J ends were trimmed by 4 bases and 5 bases, with 11 bases remaining between them. Per germline, CDR1 SGHVS and CDR2 FQNEAQ. The CDR3 runs 13 residues. This CDR3 is CASSSGSRETQYF. For the CDR3, the DNA is TGTGCCAGCAGCTCAGGGTCCCGGGAGACCCAGTACTTC.

This clonotype was counted many times. CDR3 protein: CASRSASGAQETQYF. The CDR3 nucleotides are TGTGCCAGCCGTTCGGCAAGTGGGGCCCAAGAGACCCAGTACTTC. V is TRBV3-1 and J is TRBJ2-5; the D gene is possibly TRBD1 (5 bases). Germline loops: CDR1 LGHDT, CDR2 YNNKEL (reference sequence). The CDR3 extends over 15 amino acids. V lost 8 bases to trimming and J lost 1 base, with 17 bases between them.

This chain uses TRBV15 with TRBJ2-1, with TRBD1 matching over 10 bases. The CDR3 totals 17 residues. The germline gives CDR1 LNHNV, CDR2 YYDKDF (reference sequence). J gave up 6 bases and V 1 base, and 9 bases lay outside the gene matches. CDR3: CATSRGVGTGVRNEQFF. The CDR3 nucleotides read TGTGCCACCAGCAGAGGTGTGGGGACAGGGGTCCGCAATGAGCAGTTCTTC.

This clonotype was seen repeatedly, ten times or more. The rearrangement uses TRBV20-1 and TRBJ1-6; a weak D match, TRBD1 (5 bases). Germline assignment: CDR1 DFQATT and CDR2 SNEGSKA (reference sequence). Trimming cost V 6 bases and J 14 bases, with 11 bases left between them. This CDR3 is 10 amino acids long. The DNA for the CDR3 is TGCAGTGCAGGGACGACGGCCCTCCACTTT. As protein: CSAGTTALHF.

Many counts were recorded for this clonotype. This sequence joins TRBV20-1 and TRBJ2-1; the match to TRBD2 covers 8 bases. The CDR3 consists of 14 residues. The V gene end was trimmed by 5 bases and the J gene end by 2 bases; junction bases not matched to a gene: 5. The V gene's germline CDR1 is DFQATT and CDR2 SNEGSKA (reference sequence). The CDR3 sequence is CSARRGDAYNEQFF. The CDR3 region has the DNA TGCAGTGCTCGGCGGGGGGACGCCTACAATGAGCAGTTCTTC.

The chain employs TRBV6-4 and TRBJ2-2; 9 nucleotides align to TRBD2. V shed 3 bases and J 4 bases; nucleotides not matched to a gene: 0. From germline, CDR1 is MRHNA and CDR2 SNTAGT. This CDR3 comprises 14 residues. In nucleotides, the CDR3 is TGTGCCAGCAGTGAGCGGGGGGGCACCGGGGAGCTGTTTTTT. It codes for CASSERGGTGELFF.

This clonotype was detected only a few times. The chain uses TRBV9 and TRBJ2-1; 11 positions match TRBD2. With 0 bases clipped from V and 6 bases from J, the junction kept 5 bases outside the gene matches. The CDR3 has 16 residues. Germline CDR1 is SGDLS and CDR2 is YYNGEE. CDR3 residues: CASSVGFTSGSNEQFF. The CDR3 DNA reads as TGTGCCAGCAGCGTAGGTTTCACTAGCGGGAGCAATGAGCAGTTCTTC.

There are many counts of this clonotype. This chain links TRBV28 with TRBJ2-1; 12 nucleotides match TRBD2. CDR1 MDHEN and CDR2 SYDVKM come from the germline V gene. The length of the CDR3 is 15 residues. Losses at the gene ends were 8 bases for V and 6 bases for J; bases not matched to a gene: 8. The DNA of the CDR3 is TGTGCCAGCTGCCGGGGGGGACTAGCGGGCAATGAGCAGTTCTTC. Its protein product is CASCRGGLAGNEQFF.

The chain joins TRBV20-1 to TRBJ2-1; TRBD2 agrees at 7 bases. This CDR3 contains 14 residues. Trimming took 3 bases from V and 0 from J; bases not matched to a gene: 2. Germline V gives CDR1 DFQATT, CDR2 SNEGSKA (reference sequence). The CDR3 here is CSARGGGSYNEQFF. The CDR3 bases are TGCAGTGCTAGGGGGGGGGGCTCCTACAATGAGCAGTTCTTC.